Listed below are T cell receptor beta chains from one sample, sequenced in a study of human T cells and chemical hapten exposure. MiXCR, applied by TCRdb to the RACE reads, yields one record per CDR3 protein. The sample yields about 160,000 distinct CDR3 sequences, 25% to 35% seen once. The material was whole blood, obtained in connection with sensitization to the hapten diphenylcyclopropenone (DPC). The receptors were gathered from a woman under 30 with alopecia areata. Some clones in this sample may be carry-over from other donors' samples. Each CDR3 is given with its conserved first and last residue. The D gene is left open where the match is weak. Clone size is shown for a subset of rows, as once, few, many or a class of expanded clone.

V	D	J	size	CDR3	DNA
TRBV9	TRBD2	TRBJ2-1	.	CASSVVGSGTHEQFF	TGTGCCAGCAGCGTAGTTGGTAGCGGGACCCATGAGCAGTTCTTC
TRBV6-1	.	TRBJ2-3	.	CASSDRSEDTQYF	TGTGCCAGCAGCGACAGGTCGGAAGATACGCAGTATTTT
TRBV20-1	.	TRBJ2-5	few	CSGHAGTQSAETQYF	TGCAGTGGCCATGCCGGGACTCAGAGCGCTGAGACCCAGTACTTC
TRBV5-1	.	TRBJ1-3	.	CASSSPTASSGNTIYF	TGCGCCAGCAGCTCCCCCACTGCGAGCTCTGGAAACACCATATATTTT
TRBV6-4	.	TRBJ2-1	.	CASSDSGGGVMGQFF	TGTGCCAGCAGTGACTCGGGCGGAGGGGTGATGGGGCAGTTCTTC
TRBV7-9	.	TRBJ1-4	.	CASPQEGEKLFF	TGTGCCAGCCCCCAGGAGGGTGAAAAACTGTTTTTT
TRBV7-3	.	TRBJ2-7	.	CASSLTSLANGGEQYF	TGTGCCAGCAGCTTGACGAGCCTAGCCAACGGGGGAGAGCAGTACTTC
TRBV2	TRBD1	TRBJ2-7	.	CASVEDRGHEQYF	TGTGCCAGCGTAGAGGACAGGGGCCACGAGCAGTACTTC
TRBV12-3/TRBV12-4	.	TRBJ2-1	few	CASSLSDNEQFF	TGTGCCAGCAGTTTATCCGACAATGAGCAGTTCTTC
TRBV6-2/TRBV6-3	.	TRBJ1-1	few	CASSYSSGEAFF	TGTGCCAGCAGTTACTCGTCGGGGGAAGCTTTCTTT
TRBV6-6	TRBD1	TRBJ1-3	.	CASSYDRAMRNTIYF	TGTGCCAGCAGTTACGACAGGGCGATGAGAAACACCATATATTTT
TRBV29-1	.	TRBJ1-1	.	CSVEGPGLDTEAFF	TGCAGCGTTGAAGGGCCGGGTTTGGACACTGAAGCTTTCTTT
TRBV7-2	.	TRBJ2-1	few	CASSLSNLAEQFF	TGTGCCAGCAGCTTAAGTAACCTAGCTGAGCAGTTCTTC
TRBV25-1	TRBD1	TRBJ2-1	.	CASSLGTAPSNEQFF	TGTGCCAGCAGTCTGGGGACAGCCCCCTCCAATGAGCAGTTCTTC
TRBV29-1	.	TRBJ1-1	few	CSGGGYSEAFF	TGCAGCGGCGGGGGTTACAGTGAAGCTTTCTTT
TRBV29-1	.	TRBJ2-3	.	CSANSDRTFTDTQYF	TGCAGCGCGAACTCGGACCGTACATTCACAGATACGCAGTATTTT
TRBV29-1	.	TRBJ2-3	.	CSTDTQYF	TGCAGCACCGATACGCAGTATTTT
TRBV5-1	.	TRBJ1-1	.	CASSSEGWNTEAFF	TGCGCCAGCAGTTCGGAGGGATGGAACACTGAAGCTTTCTTT
TRBV2	.	TRBJ2-3	few	CASSFWADTQYF	TGTGCCAGCAGTTTCTGGGCAGATACGCAGTATTTT
TRBV5-1	TRBD2	TRBJ2-3	few	CASSLNLAGSTDTQYF	TGCGCCAGCAGCTTGAATTTAGCGGGGTCCACAGATACGCAGTATTTT
TRBV20-1	TRBD2	TRBJ2-3	.	CSARREMRTDTQYF	TGCAGTGCTAGGCGGGAGATGAGGACAGATACGCAGTATTTT
TRBV6-5	TRBD1	TRBJ1-6	.	CASSNRGRNWNSPLHF	TGTGCCAGCAGTAACAGGGGGCGGAATTGGAATTCACCCCTCCACTTT
TRBV11-1	.	TRBJ2-5	.	CASSARDWGETQYF	TGTGCCAGCAGCGCACGTGACTGGGGGGAGACCCAGTACTTC
TRBV20-1	TRBD2	TRBJ2-7	.	CSANKGLAGEYEQYF	TGCAGTGCTAATAAGGGACTAGCGGGGGAGTACGAGCAGTACTTC
TRBV29-1	.	TRBJ2-2	few	CSVGGGTGELFF	TGCAGCGTTGGAGGAGGAACCGGGGAGCTGTTTTTT
TRBV7-9	TRBD1	TRBJ1-2	few	CASSLAGTGDGGYTF	TGTGCCAGCAGCTTAGCGGGGACAGGGGACGGCGGCTACACCTTC
TRBV7-2	.	TRBJ1-1	.	CASSRQGGINEAFF	TGTGCCAGCAGCCGTCAGGGCGGGATAAATGAAGCTTTCTTT
TRBV29-1	TRBD2	TRBJ2-1	once	CSVEPDGAGVQNEQFF	TGCAGCGTTGAACCCGACGGGGCGGGAGTACAGAATGAGCAGTTCTTC
TRBV12-3/TRBV12-4	TRBD2	TRBJ2-5	.	CASSPRGDETQYF	TGTGCCAGCAGCCCGCGGGGGGACGAGACCCAGTACTTC
TRBV7-2	.	TRBJ2-7	few	CASSLKGLTYEQYF	TGTGCCAGCAGCTTAAAGGGTCTCACCTACGAGCAGTACTTC
TRBV6-2/TRBV6-3	.	TRBJ2-7	few	CASKSPGLFHEQYF	TGTGCCAGCAAATCCCCGGGGTTATTCCACGAGCAGTACTTC
TRBV20-1	.	TRBJ1-1	.	CSVTQGYTEAFF	TGCAGTGTAACGCAGGGGTACACTGAAGCTTTCTTT
TRBV6-2/TRBV6-3	.	TRBJ1-1	few	CASRGTGFEAFF	TGTGCCAGCAGGGGTACAGGGTTTGAAGCTTTCTTT
TRBV10-2	.	TRBJ1-3	few	CASSEQGGSGNTIYF	TGCGCCAGCAGTGAACAGGGCGGCTCTGGAAACACCATATATTTT
TRBV7-2	.	TRBJ2-7	.	CASSRGSGQYYEQYF	TGTGCCAGCAGCCGAGGGTCGGGGCAGTACTACGAGCAGTACTTC
TRBV7-8	.	TRBJ2-4	few	CASSLGSGEAKNIQYF	TGTGCCAGCAGCTTAGGGTCAGGAGAAGCCAAAAACATTCAGTACTTC
TRBV21-1	.	TRBJ1-6	.	CASGGLGPCSPLHF	TGTGCCAGCGGGGGGTTAGGTCCATGCTCACCCCTCCACTTT
TRBV20-1	.	TRBJ2-7	few	CSASGGTGVNEQYF	TGCAGTGCTAGTGGCGGGACCGGAGTCAACGAGCAGTACTTC
TRBV6-1	.	TRBJ1-1	.	CASSEALKYRDTEAFF	TGTGCCAGCAGTGAAGCTTTGAAATACAGAGACACTGAAGCTTTCTTT
TRBV5-1	TRBD1	TRBJ1-4	.	CASSSRDRGEKLFF	TGCGCCAGCAGCTCCCGGGACAGGGGTGAAAAACTGTTTTTT
TRBV7-2	.	TRBJ1-5	.	CASSLDFWGSNQPQHF	TGTGCCAGCAGCTTAGATTTTTGGGGTAGCAATCAGCCCCAGCATTTT
TRBV29-1	.	TRBJ2-1	few	CSVARTRTNEQFF	TGCAGCGTGGCTAGGACACGGACAAATGAGCAGTTCTTC
TRBV7-2	TRBD1	TRBJ2-5	few	CASSRSTGDQETQYF	TGTGCCAGCAGCCGGTCAACAGGGGACCAAGAGACCCAGTACTTC
TRBV6-5	.	TRBJ1-6	.	CASSYSRTENSPLHF	TGTGCCAGCAGTTACTCGCGGACGGAGAATTCACCCCTCCACTTT
TRBV5-1	TRBD1	TRBJ2-1	.	CASRAGTGGYNEQFF	TGCGCCAGCAGAGCCGGGACAGGGGGCTACAATGAGCAGTTCTTC
TRBV7-9	.	TRBJ1-4	few	CASSPTELFF	TGTGCCAGCAGCCCAACCGAACTGTTTTTT
TRBV20-1	TRBD1	TRBJ1-2	.	CSAKAGQGALNGYTF	TGCAGTGCTAAGGCGGGACAGGGGGCGCTGAATGGCTACACCTTC
TRBV4-3	.	TRBJ1-6	.	CASSQGDRGNSPLHF	TGCGCCAGCAGCCAAGGAGATAGGGGAAATTCACCCCTCCACTTT
TRBV4-1	TRBD1	TRBJ1-5	.	CASSLHRGVNQPQHF	TGCGCCAGCAGCTTACACAGGGGGGTGAATCAGCCCCAGCATTTT
TRBV29-1	.	TRBJ1-4	.	CSARTASEKLFF	TGCAGCGCCCGGACAGCGAGTGAAAAACTGTTTTTT
TRBV20-1	.	TRBJ2-1	few	CSARGVRGTNEQFF	TGCAGTGCTAGAGGTGTTAGGGGGACTAATGAGCAGTTCTTC
TRBV25-1	TRBD2	TRBJ2-2	few	CASSEPGGPVGELFF	TGTGCCAGCAGTGAACCGGGAGGGCCTGTCGGGGAGCTGTTTTTT